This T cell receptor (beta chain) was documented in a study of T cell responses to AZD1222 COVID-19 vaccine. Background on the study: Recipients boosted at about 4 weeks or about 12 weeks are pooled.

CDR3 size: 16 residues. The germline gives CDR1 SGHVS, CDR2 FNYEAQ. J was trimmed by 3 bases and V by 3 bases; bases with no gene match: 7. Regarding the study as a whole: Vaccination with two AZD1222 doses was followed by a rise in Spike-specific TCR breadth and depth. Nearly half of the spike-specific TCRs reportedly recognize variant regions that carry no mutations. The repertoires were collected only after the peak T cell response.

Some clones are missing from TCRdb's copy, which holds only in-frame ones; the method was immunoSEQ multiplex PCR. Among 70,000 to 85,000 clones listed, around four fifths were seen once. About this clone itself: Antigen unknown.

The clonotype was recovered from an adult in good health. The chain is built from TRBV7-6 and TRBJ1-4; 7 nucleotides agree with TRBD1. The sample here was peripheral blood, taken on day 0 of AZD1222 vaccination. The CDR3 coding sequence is TGTGCCAGCAGCTTGCGGACAGGTGGGGCTAATGAAAAACTGTTTTTT. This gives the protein CASSLRTGGANEKLFF.